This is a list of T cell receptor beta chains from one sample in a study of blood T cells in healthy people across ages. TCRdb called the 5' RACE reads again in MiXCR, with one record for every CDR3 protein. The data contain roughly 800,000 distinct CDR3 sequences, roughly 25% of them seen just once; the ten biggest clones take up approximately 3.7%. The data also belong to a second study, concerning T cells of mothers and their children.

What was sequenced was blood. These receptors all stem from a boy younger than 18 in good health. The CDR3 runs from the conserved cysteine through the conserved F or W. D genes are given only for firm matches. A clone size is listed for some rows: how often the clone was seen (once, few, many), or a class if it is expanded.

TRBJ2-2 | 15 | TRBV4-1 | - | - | TGCGCCAGCAGCCAGCCGGGACACAACACCGGGGAGCTGTTTTTT | CASSQPGHNTGELFF
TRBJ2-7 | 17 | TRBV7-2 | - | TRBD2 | TGTGCCAGCAGCGCCCCCGGCCAGCGGGGTTCGTCCTACGAGCAGTACTTC | CASSAPGQRGSSYEQYF
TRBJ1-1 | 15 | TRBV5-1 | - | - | TGCGCCAGCAGCCCAGGACAGAGTATCGGGCCGCAAGCTTTCTTT | CASSPGQSIGPQAFF
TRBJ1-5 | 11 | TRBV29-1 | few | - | TGCAGCGTTGGGGCAAGCCAGCCCCAGCATTTT | CSVGASQPQHF
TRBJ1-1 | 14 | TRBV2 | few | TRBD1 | TGTGCCAGCAGGGGACAGATGATGAACACTGAAGCTTTCTTT | CASRGQMMNTEAFF
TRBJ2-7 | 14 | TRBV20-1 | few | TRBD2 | TGCAGTGCTAGAGTACGGACTAGCTACTACGAGCAGTACTTC | CSARVRTSYYEQYF
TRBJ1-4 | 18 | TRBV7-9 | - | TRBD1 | TGTGCCAGCAGCTTAGAGGACAGGGGAAAGTCCGCTCATGAAAAACTGTTTTTT | CASSLEDRGKSAHEKLFF
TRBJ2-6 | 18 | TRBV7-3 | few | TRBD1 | TGTGCCAGCAGCTTAATGGGACAGGGGGCGTCTGGGGCCAACGTCCTGACTTTC | CASSLMGQGASGANVLTF
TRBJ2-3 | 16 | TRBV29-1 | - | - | TGCAGCGCCCCGAGGCCCGGGGATGAGGGCACAGATACGCAGTATTTT | CSAPRPGDEGTDTQYF
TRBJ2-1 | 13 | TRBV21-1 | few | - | TGTGCCAGCAGCAGGAGTCGAGGGGATGAGCAGTTCTTC | CASSRSRGDEQFF
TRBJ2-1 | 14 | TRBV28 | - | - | TGTGCCAGCAGGGTTAGTCTACTCTACAATGAGCAGTTCTTC | CASRVSLLYNEQFF
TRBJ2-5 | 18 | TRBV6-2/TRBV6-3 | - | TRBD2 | TGTGCCAGCAGCTACCCAACGCTCGGGACTAGGGCTCCGAAGACCCAGTACTTC | CASSYPTLGTRAPKTQYF
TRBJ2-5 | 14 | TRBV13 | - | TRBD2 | TGTGCCAGCAGCTTGAATGCGGGGGGAGAGACCCAGTACTTC | CASSLNAGGETQYF
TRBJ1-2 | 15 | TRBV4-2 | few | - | TGTGCCAGCAGCCAAGATCAGGCAGGGTCTGATGTCGACACCTTC | CASSQDQAGSDVDTF
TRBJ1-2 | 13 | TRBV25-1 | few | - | TGTGCCAGCAGTGAAACAGTCAACTATGGCTACACCTTC | CASSETVNYGYTF
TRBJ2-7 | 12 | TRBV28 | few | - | TGTGCCAGCATCGGTAGATTCTACGAGCAGTACTTC | CASIGRFYEQYF
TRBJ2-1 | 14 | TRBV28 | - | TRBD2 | TGTGCCAGCAGTTTAACTAGCGGGGAGTATGAGCAGTTCTTC | CASSLTSGEYEQFF
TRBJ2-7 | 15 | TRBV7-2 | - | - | TGTGCCAGCAGCTTAAGTCGGCTAGGGCCCTACGAGCAGTACTTC | CASSLSRLGPYEQYF
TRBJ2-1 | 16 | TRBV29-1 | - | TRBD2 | TGCAGCAGTGTCGGGCTAGCGGGAGTTTCATACAATGAGCAGTTCTTC | CSSVGLAGVSYNEQFF
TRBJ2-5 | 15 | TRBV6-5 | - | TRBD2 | TGTGCCAGCAGTTCCGGACTAGCGGGCTCCGAGGTCCAGTACTTC | CASSSGLAGSEVQYF
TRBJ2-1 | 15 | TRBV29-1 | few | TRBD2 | TGCAGCGTTGAGCTTTTAGCGGGGTCCTACAATGAGCAGTTCTTC | CSVELLAGSYNEQFF
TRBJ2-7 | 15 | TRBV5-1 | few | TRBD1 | TGCGCCAGCAGCTCCGGACAGGGCAAGGTCGGCGAGCAGTACTTC | CASSSGQGKVGEQYF
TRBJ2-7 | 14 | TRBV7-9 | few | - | TGTGCCAGCAGCTTAGGAGTGAGGAACTACGAGCAGTACTTC | CASSLGVRNYEQYF
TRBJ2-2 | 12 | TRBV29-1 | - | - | TGCAGCGTGCTCGGGGGAGCCGGGGAGCTGTTTTTT | CSVLGGAGELFF
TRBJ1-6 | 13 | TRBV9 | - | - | TGTGCCAGCCGACGCAGGGAGAATTCACCCCTCCACTTT | CASRRRENSPLHF
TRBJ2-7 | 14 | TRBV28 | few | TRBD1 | TGTGCCAGCAGCCCAGGGGGACAGATCTACGAGCAGTACTTC | CASSPGGQIYEQYF
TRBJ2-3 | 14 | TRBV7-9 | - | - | TGTGCCAGCAGCCAACGGGACAGCACAGATACGCAGTATTTT | CASSQRDSTDTQYF
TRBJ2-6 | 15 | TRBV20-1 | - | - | TGCAGTGCTAGGGGGGCAGGGTCTGGGGCCAACGTCCTGACTTTC | CSARGAGSGANVLTF
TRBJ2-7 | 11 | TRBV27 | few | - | TGTGCCAGCAGTAACCTCCACGAGCAGTACTTC | CASSNLHEQYF
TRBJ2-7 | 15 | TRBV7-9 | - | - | TGTGCCAGCAGCTTAGGAGCTGTCCCCTCCTACGAGCAGTACTTC | CASSLGAVPSYEQYF
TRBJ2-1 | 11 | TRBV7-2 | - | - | TGTGCCAGCAGCTTAGACCATCAGGAGTTCTTC | CASSLDHQEFF
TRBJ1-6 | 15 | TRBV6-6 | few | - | TGTGCCAGCAGTAGTGACAGACAGGAAAGTTCACCCCTCCACTTT | CASSSDRQESSPLHF
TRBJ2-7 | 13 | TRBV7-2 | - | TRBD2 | TGTGCCAGCAGCTTAGGGACTAGCTGGGAGCAGTACTTC | CASSLGTSWEQYF
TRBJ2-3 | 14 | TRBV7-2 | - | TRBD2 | TGTGCCAGCAGGAAGGCGGGGGGGGGAGATACGCAGTATTTT | CASRKAGGGDTQYF
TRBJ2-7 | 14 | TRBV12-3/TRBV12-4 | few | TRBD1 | TGTGCCAGCAGCCTATGGACAGGGACCCGCGAGCAGTACTTC | CASSLWTGTREQYF
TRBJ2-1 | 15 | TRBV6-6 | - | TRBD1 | TGTGCCAGCAGTAAACAGGGGAGCGGTCATGATGAGCAGTTCTTC | CASSKQGSGHDEQFF
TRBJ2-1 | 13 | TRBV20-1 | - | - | TGCAGTGCTACGAGGGTCAGGGGCAATGAGCAGTTCTTC | CSATRVRGNEQFF
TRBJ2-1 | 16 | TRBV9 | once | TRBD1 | TGTGCCAGCGGCGTAAGGGGACAGAGCTCCTACAATGAGCAGTTCTTC | CASGVRGQSSYNEQFF
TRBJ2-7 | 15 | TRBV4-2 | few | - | TGTGCCAGCAGCCTAGCGCTAGATAGGTCCTCCGAGCAGTACTTC | CASSLALDRSSEQYF
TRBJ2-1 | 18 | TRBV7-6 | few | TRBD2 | TGTGCCAGCAGCTTCCCCGCGACTAGCGGGGCGGTGTACAATGAGCAGTTCTTC | CASSFPATSGAVYNEQFF
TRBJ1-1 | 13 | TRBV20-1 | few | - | TGCAGTGCTAGAGATACCGCCCACACTGAAGCTTTCTTT | CSARDTAHTEAFF
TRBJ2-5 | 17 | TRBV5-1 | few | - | TGCGCCAGCAGCTCGGGCTGGGCTAGAGTGGAAGAAGAGACCCAGTACTTC | CASSSGWARVEEETQYF
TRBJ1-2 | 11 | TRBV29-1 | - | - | TGCAGCATCCGGGACCTCTATGGCTACACCTTC | CSIRDLYGYTF
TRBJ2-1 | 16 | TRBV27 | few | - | TGTGCCAGCAGTTTAAGCCCCAGAGGGGGACCAGATGAGCAGTTCTTC | CASSLSPRGGPDEQFF
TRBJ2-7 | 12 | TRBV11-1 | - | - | TGTGCCAGCAGCCTCGAGCTTGGGGAGCAGTACTTC | CASSLELGEQYF
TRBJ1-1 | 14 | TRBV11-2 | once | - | TGTGCCAGCAGCCCCAGAGGTGGGAGCACTGAAGCTTTCTTT | CASSPRGGSTEAFF